The sequence of this T cell receptor (beta chain) was determined in a study of T cell changes during pregnancy in multiple sclerosis. The table came from immunoSEQ multiplex PCR; TCRdb's copy has only in-frame clones and leaves some out. The sample holds 25,000 to 35,000 clones, around nine tenths seen once. Trimming removed 6 bases at V and 5 bases at J, with 16 bases between. CDR3 length: 14 amino acids. Germline values: CDR1 MDHEN, CDR2 SYDVKM. The V and J genes are TRBV28 and TRBJ1-1, with D possibly matching TRBD1 (5 bases). The source material was CD8+ T cells from peripheral blood mononuclear cells, sampled in the first trimester of pregnancy. This TCR came from a female donor with multiple sclerosis, enrolled in a pregnancy study. This chain's CDR3 is CASSPFPRDTEAFF. The CDR3 nucleotides are TGTGCCAGCAGCCCGTTCCCCAGGGATACTGAAGCTTTCTTT.